Following are 9 T cell receptor beta chains from one sample sequenced in a study of cytomegalovirus exposure and HLA in healthy donors. The PCR had 60 Vbeta and 13 Jbeta primers. The repertoire was sequenced with immunoSEQ multiplex PCR; TCRdb's copy has only in-frame clones and lacks some. Recorded for this sample: about 110,000 clones. Sequences were obtained from PBMCs. These receptors were collected from a man aged 25-45 years in good health and CMV-seronegative.

The chain has TRBV7-9 and TRBJ2-5; TRBD2 aligns across 13 bases. Germline V gene data show CDR1 as SEHNR and CDR2 as FQNEAQ (reference sequence). J lost 5 bases, V lost 0 bases, and 3 bases had no gene match. The CDR3 runs to 16 residues. CDR3 bases: TGTGCCAGCAGCTTAGCACTAGCGGGGGGGCACGAGACCCAGTACTTC. Translated: CASSLALAGGHETQYF. Based on the CDR3 plus reference TRBV7-9 and TRBJ2-5, the full variable domain is DTGVSQNPRHKITKRGQNVTFRCDPISEHNRLYWYRQTLGQGPEFLTYFQNEAQLEKSRLLSDRFSAERPKGSFSTLEIQRTEQGDSAMYLCASSLALAGGHETQYFGPGTRLLVL.

The chain links TRBV18 to TRBJ2-5; 7 nucleotides match TRBD1. V lost 4 bases and J lost 7; bases outside the gene matches: 12. The germline CDR1 and CDR2 sequences are KGHSH and LQKENI. CDR3 size: 15 residues. This CDR3 reads CASSLPGTVEGTQYF. Written as DNA, the CDR3 is TGTGCCAGCTCACTTCCCGGGACAGTAGAAGGGACCCAGTACTTC.

This chain uses TRBV7-8 with TRBJ2-7, with TRBD2 matching over 10 bases. The V gene end was trimmed by 4 bases and the J gene end by 2 bases; junction bases not matched to a gene: 14. In germline, CDR1 is SGHVS, CDR2 FQNEAQ. The CDR3 loop spans 18 amino acids. The CDR3 loop reads CASSSQFRPSGSTYEQYF. The CDR3 bases are TGTGCCAGCAGCTCCCAATTCAGGCCTAGCGGGAGTACCTACGAGCAGTACTTC.

V is TRBV30 and J is TRBJ1-6, with a tentative D call TRBD1 (5 bases). V lost 5 bases to trimming and J lost 10 bases, with 12 bases between them. CDR3 length: 12 residues. Per germline, CDR1 GTSNPN and CDR2 SVGIG (reference sequence). CDR3 protein: CAWGAGKSPLHF. In nucleotides, the CDR3 is TGTGCCTGGGGTGCAGGGAAATCACCCCTCCACTTT.

The chain has TRBV6-4 and TRBJ2-2; TRBD1 might be the D (5 bases). This CDR3 is built from 13 residues. The ends were cut back, 5 bases at V and 7 bases at J, with 11 bases in the middle. Germline CDR1 and CDR2: MRHNA and SNTAGT. The CDR3 DNA reads as TGTGCCAGCAGTTTTCAGGGCGGCGGGGAGCTGTTTTTT. This translates into CASSFQGGGELFF.

The chain is built from TRBV6-6 and TRBJ1-2, with D possibly being TRBD1 (6 bases). The germline V gene encodes CDR1 MNHNY and CDR2 SVGAGI (reference sequence). The V end lost 0 bases, the J end lost 6 bases, and 11 bases lay between the germline ends. The CDR3 length is 14 residues. The CDR3 spells CASSYSIGTNGYTF. As DNA, the CDR3 is TGTGCCAGCAGTTACTCGATTGGGACAAATGGCTACACCTTC.

The rearrangement uses TRBV5-4 and TRBJ2-1; 12 bases agree with TRBD2. The CDR3 runs 18 residues. The V and J ends lost 1 base and 5 bases, in that order; junction bases with no gene match: 10. CDR1 is SGHNT, CDR2 YYREEE, per germline (reference sequence). Here the CDR3 reads CASSLSWQLAGGHNEQFF. The CDR3 bases are TGTGCCAGCAGCTTGAGCTGGCAACTAGCGGGGGGTCACAATGAGCAGTTCTTC.

The gene calls are TRBV5-6 and TRBJ2-7; D perhaps matches TRBD1 (5 bases). The CDR3 is 18 amino acids. Trimming removed 0 bases from V and 2 bases from J, with 21 bases in between. Germline V CDR1 and CDR2: SGHDT, YYEEEE. The CDR3 DNA follows: TGTGCCAGCAGCTTGGGTCGTGGGCAGGGCCATACTACCTACGAGCAGTACTTC. It codes for CASSLGRGQGHTTYEQYF.

V usage is TRBV2 and J usage is TRBJ2-7; 8 nucleotides align to TRBD2. The CDR3 is made up of 13 amino acids. With 6 bases clipped from V and 6 bases from J, the junction kept 7 bases outside the gene matches. Germline loops: CDR1 SNHLY, CDR2 FYNNEI. The CDR3 DNA sequence: TGTGCCAGCAGGCCCTCGGGGGGGCCCGAGCAGTACTTC. It translates to CASRPSGGPEQYF.